This T cell receptor beta chain was captured in a study of OX40 agonist ivuxolimab in advanced cancers. Study summary: Clinicians treated patients with ivuxolimab, an agonistic anti-OX40 (CD134) antibody. Overall study results and limits: Within 6 weeks, CD4+ and CD8+ blood T cells expanded clonally at 0.1 to 3.0 mg/kg. Among expanded peripheral T cells, antigen specificity went undetermined. Clonal expansion in partial responders at 0.1-3.0 mg/kg ranked among the lowest.

About this clone: What it binds is unknown.

This CDR3 is 12 amino acids long. Looked up from germline, CDR1 is MGHDK and CDR2 is SYGVNS. The V and J ends lost 6 bases and 7 bases respectively, with 10 bases between them. This table comes from immunoSEQ multiplex PCR, and its TCRdb copy is limited to in-frame clones, with some not included. This table has about 78,000 clones, 70% to 85% appearing once. Sequencing used CD4+ or CD8+ T cells sorted from blood, obtained in a trial of the OX40 agonist ivuxolimab. This receptor was obtained from an adult with an advanced solid tumor such as melanoma, head and neck, liver or kidney cancer. V gene TRBV25-1 combines with J gene TRBJ2-1; no reliable D call. Here the CDR3 reads CASRGDGNEQFF. In DNA, the CDR3 is TGTGCCAGCAGAGGAGACGGGAATGAGCAGTTCTTC.